The sequence of this T cell receptor beta chain was determined in a study of blood T cells in healthy people across ages. Overall study findings and caveats: Unsorted PBMCs prevented conclusive naive versus antigen-experienced comparison.

The CDR3 has 16 residues. Germline lookup yields CDR1 SEHNR and CDR2 FQNEAQ (reference sequence). The V segment lost 0 bases and the J segment 5 bases; nucleotides outside the gene matches: 7. PCR was performed a second time for roughly 7 to 12 cycles using a sample-barcoded 5' primer and a J-beta primer mix. MiXCR was run by TCRdb on the 5' RACE reads, yielding one entry per CDR3 protein. The table includes about 800,000 distinct CDR3 sequences, roughly 25% detected once. This clonotype was counted only a few times. Its matching antigen is unknown. The sample also formed part of further work on T cells of mothers and their children. That source adds: Over 5 children and their three healthy Caucasian mothers were the donors.

What was sequenced was blood. The chain recombines TRBV7-9 with TRBJ2-3, with TRBD1 matching over 8 bases. The sequence was obtained from a boy aged 5 to 17 in good health. The CDR3 protein is CASSLADRVLQDTQYF. CDR3 DNA sequence: TGTGCCAGCAGCTTAGCGGACAGGGTGTTGCAAGATACGCAGTATTTT.